What follows are 32 T cell receptor beta chains derived from one specimen sequenced in a study of shared T cell receptors in the human thymus. Produced via immunoSEQ multiplex PCR; TCRdb's table is partial and in-frame only. The sample carries roughly 68,000 clones, roughly 96% recorded once. What was sequenced was thymocytes. These receptors originate from a human donor.

The chain joins TRBV27 to TRBJ1-4, with 11 positions matching TRBD1. CDR1 and CDR2 from the germline V gene are MNHEY and SMNVEV (reference sequence). The CDR3 is made up of 19 amino acids. V lost 5 bases, J lost 3 bases, and 14 bases stayed unmatched. CDR3 coding DNA: TGTGCCAGCAGTCCCAATAATCCGGGACAGGGGGAATCTAATGAAAAACTGTTTTTT. Residues: CASSPNNPGQGESNEKLFF.

The rearrangement joins TRBV19 to TRBJ2-2; TRBD1 agrees at 7 bases. Germline CDR1 reads LNHDA; CDR2 reads SQIVND (reference sequence). With 5 bases clipped from V and 2 bases from J, the junction kept 5 bases outside the gene matches. This CDR3 region has 15 residues. CDR3 DNA sequence: TGTGCCAGTAGTCCCCGACAGGGCAACACCGGGGAGCTGTTTTTT. This codes for CASSPRQGNTGELFF. Full variable domain (rest looked up from reference TRBV19 and TRBJ2-2): DGGITQSPKYLFRKEGQNVTLSCEQNLNHDAMYWYRQDPGQGLRLIYYSQIVNDFQKGDIAEGYSVSREKKESFPLTVTSAQKNPTAFYLCASSPRQGNTGELFFGEGSRLTVL.

The chain recombines TRBV4-1 with TRBJ2-3, with 8 nucleotides matching TRBD2. The CDR3 sequence is 17 residues long. V trimming: 0 bases; J trimming: 2 bases; junction bases outside the gene matches: 7. Germline CDR1 MGHRA, CDR2 YSYEKL. The CDR3 DNA sequence: TGCGCCAGCAGCCAAGATCTCACGGGGGGGATCACAGATACGCAGTATTTT. Protein: CASSQDLTGGITDTQYF.

The chain employs TRBV2 and TRBJ2-3, with TRBD2 identical over 7 bases. The CDR3 sequence is 17 residues long. Germline CDR1 SNHLY, CDR2 FYNNEI. V lost 2 bases and J lost 5; bases outside the gene matches: 13. The CDR3 DNA follows: TGTGCCAGCAGTGAAACCCCCAGCAGCGGGGAGGGAGATACGCAGTATTTT. This codes for CASSETPSSGEGDTQYF.

This sequence joins TRBV5-4 and TRBJ2-1; 9 bases are shared with TRBD1. This CDR3 is built from 19 residues. V shed 0 bases, J shed 4 bases, and the junction held 14 bases outside the gene matches. Germline-derived CDR1 and CDR2 are SGHNT and YYREEE (reference sequence). CDR3 DNA: TGTGCCAGCAGCTTGGGTGTACGGGACAGGGAGGGCCAATACAATGAGCAGTTCTTC. Its translation: CASSLGVRDREGQYNEQFF. Filled out from reference TRBV5-4 and TRBJ2-1, the complete variable domain reads ETGVTQSPTHLIKTRGQQVTLRCSSQSGHNTVSWYQQALGQGPQFIFQYYREEENGRGNFPPRFSGLQFPNYSSELNVNALELDDSALYLCASSLGVRDREGQYNEQFFGPGTRLTVL.

This sequence joins TRBV25-1 and TRBJ2-6; TRBD2 is a possible D gene (5 bases). V was pared by 1 base and J by 1 base, with 11 bases between. The germline CDR1 and CDR2 sequences are MGHDK and SYGVNS. The CDR3 length is 17 residues. CDR3: CASSESPGRSGANVLTF. As DNA, the CDR3 is TGTGCCAGCAGTGAATCCCCGGGAAGGTCTGGGGCCAACGTCCTGACTTTC. The entire variable domain, with the rest obtained from reference TRBV25-1 and TRBJ2-6, is as follows: EADIYQTPRYLVIGTGKKITLECSQTMGHDKMYWYQQDPGMELHLIHYSYGVNSTEKGDLSSESTVSRIRTEHFPLTLESARPSHTSQYLCASSESPGRSGANVLTFGAGSRLTVL.

This clone appeared once. This chain uses TRBV5-1 with TRBJ1-6; D remains unclear. The CDR3 spans 15 residues. Germline V gene lookup returns CDR1 SGHRS and CDR2 YFSETQ. V was clipped by 5 bases and J by 5 bases, with 14 bases between them. The CDR3 bases are TGCGCCAGCAGTATTACGGGTGTCAATAATTCACCCCTCCACTTT. It yields the protein CASSITGVNNSPLHF.

The chain is built from TRBV5-6 and TRBJ2-3, with 10 bases that match TRBD2. The CDR3 sequence is 18 residues long. Germline V lookup: CDR1 SGHDT, CDR2 YYEEEE. The ends lost 4 bases at V and 6 bases at J; junction bases unmatched: 17. The CDR3 loop is CASSKPTEGSGGQDTQYF. As DNA, the CDR3 is TGTGCCAGCAGCAAACCCACCGAGGGTAGCGGGGGGCAGGATACGCAGTATTTT. Full variable domain (missing parts from reference TRBV5-6 and TRBJ2-3): DAGVTQSPTHLIKTRGQQVTLRCSPKSGHDTVSWYQQALGQGPQFIFQYYEEEERQRGNFPDRFSGHQFPNYSSELNVNALLLGDSALYLCASSKPTEGSGGQDTQYFGPGTRLTVL.

CDR3 nucleotide sequence: TGTGCCAGCAGCTTATATAGTTTGGGGACGACTAATGAAAAACTGTTTTTT. Translation: CASSLYSLGTTNEKLFF. The rearrangement joins TRBV7-2 to TRBJ1-4; weak D call: TRBD1 (5 bases). The CDR3 is 17 amino acids. Germline CDR1 reads SGHTA; CDR2 reads FQGNSA. V gave up 2 bases and J gave up 2 bases, with 15 bases separating them. The full variable domain, rest sourced from reference TRBV7-2 and TRBJ1-4, is GAGVSQSPSNKVTEKGKDVELRCDPISGHTALYWYRQSLGQGLEFLIYFQGNSAPDKSGLPSDRFSAERTGGSVSTLTIQRTQQEDSAVYLCASSLYSLGTTNEKLFFGSGTQLSVL.

V is TRBV18 and J is TRBJ2-7, with 8 bases fitting TRBD1. V dropped 5 bases and J dropped 5; count of bases not matched to a gene: 11. The CDR3 is 15 amino acids. Looked up from germline, CDR1 is KGHSH and CDR2 is LQKENI. CDR3 sequence: CASSWADRAGDEQYF. Here the CDR3 DNA reads TGTGCCAGCTCATGGGCGGACAGGGCTGGGGACGAGCAGTACTTC.

The V gene is TRBV11-2, the J gene TRBJ1-3; 7 positions match TRBD1. Germline V lookup: CDR1 SGHAT, CDR2 FQNNGV. The CDR3 contains 15 residues. With V trimmed by 1 base and J by 4 bases, 4 bases remained unmatched. The CDR3 nucleotides read TGTGCCAGCAGCTTAGGACAGGGCGAAGGAAACACCATATATTTT. It translates to CASSLGQGEGNTIYF.

This chain links TRBV19 with TRBJ1-5; D unclear. Per the germline V gene, CDR1 is LNHDA and CDR2 is SQIVND (reference sequence). This CDR3 region has 13 residues. V was cut by 5 bases and J by 5 bases, with 10 bases left in between. Here the CDR3 reads CASSPGKDQPQHF. CDR3 in DNA: TGTGCCAGTAGTCCGGGGAAAGATCAGCCCCAGCATTTT.

The V gene is TRBV7-9, the J gene TRBJ1-1; D perhaps matches TRBD1 (5 bases). V was clipped by 5 bases and J by 4 bases, with 11 bases between them. The CDR3 totals 13 residues. Germline loops: CDR1 SEHNR, CDR2 FQNEAQ (reference sequence). Written as DNA, the CDR3 is TGTGCCAGCAGCGCGGGACGTACCACTGAAGCTTTCTTT. Its translation: CASSAGRTTEAFF.

The V call is TRBV5-3, the J call TRBJ1-4, with D perhaps matching TRBD1 (6 bases). TRBV5-3 is filed as an ORF, its function uncertain. The CDR3 is made up of 14 amino acids. The V end lost 3 bases, the J end lost 4 bases, and 10 bases lay between the germline ends. The CDR3: CARSSDRINEKLFF. DNA of the CDR3: TGTGCCAGAAGCTCGGACAGAATTAATGAAAAACTGTTTTTT.

This sequence joins TRBV14 and TRBJ1-2; D perhaps matches TRBD1 (5 bases). Per germline, CDR1 SGHDN and CDR2 FVKESK. Trimming took off 2 bases at V and 6 bases at J, with 13 bases between the two ends. This CDR3 contains 14 residues. The CDR3 spells CASSQTSREDGYTF. In DNA, the CDR3 is TGTGCCAGCAGCCAAACGAGCAGGGAGGATGGCTACACCTTC.

The V call is TRBV9, the J call TRBJ2-1; no reliable D call. Germline CDR1 and CDR2: SGDLS and YYNGEE. This CDR3 has 15 residues. V shed 3 bases and J shed 6 bases, with 16 bases lying between them. The CDR3, as DNA: TGTGCCAGCAGCGGAAACAAAATCGCGACCAATGAGCAGTTCTTC. This encodes CASSGNKIATNEQFF. The full variable domain, rest sourced from reference TRBV9 and TRBJ2-1, is DSGVTQTPKHLITATGQRVTLRCSPRSGDLSVYWYQQSLDQGLQFLIQYYNGEERAKGNILERFSAQQFPDLHSELNLSSLELGDSALYFCASSGNKIATNEQFFGPGTRLTVL.

The rearrangement links TRBV21-1 to TRBJ2-7. TRBV21-1 is noted as a pseudogene. CDR3 length: 14 residues. The CDR3 spells CASSKEVRLGEQYF. CDR3 DNA: TGTGCCAGCAGCAAAGAGGTAAGGCTGGGCGAGCAGTACTTC.

This rearrangement joins TRBV5-6 to TRBJ1-2, with D maybe TRBD1 (5 bases). Per the germline V gene, CDR1 is SGHDT and CDR2 is YYEEEE. This CDR3 is built from 15 residues. The V and J ends lost 2 bases and 4 bases respectively, with 15 bases between them. CDR3 DNA: TGTGCCAGCAGCTTACCAGACGGAGGGACCTATGGCTACACCTTC. This sequence encodes CASSLPDGGTYGYTF.

The V and J genes are TRBV9 and TRBJ2-5; D tentatively reads TRBD1 or TRBD2 (5 bases each). The CDR3 sequence is 13 residues long. Germline CDR1 is SGDLS and CDR2 is YYNGEE. V shed 5 bases and J shed 5 bases, with 13 bases lying between them. In DNA, the CDR3 is TGTGCCAGCAGGCCTCAGGGCGGGGAGACCCAGTACTTC. Translation gives CASRPQGGETQYF.

This chain joins TRBV12-5 and TRBJ2-3; unclear D gene. CDR3 length equals 11 residues. Trimming left V 5 bases short and J 6 bases short, with 6 bases between. The germline gives CDR1 LGHNT, CDR2 FRNRAP. In nucleotides, the CDR3 is TGTGCTAGTGGTCCGGAGGATACGCAGTATTTT. It yields the protein CASGPEDTQYF.

The chain links TRBV7-6 to TRBJ1-4, with no clear D. Trimming removed 1 base at V and 8 bases at J, with 17 bases between. CDR3 length: 16 residues. Germline V CDR1 and CDR2: SGHVS, FNYEAQ. CDR3 DNA: TGTGCCAGCAGCTTAGAATCTCCTATCCTGGGGGAAAAACTGTTTTTT. Its protein product is CASSLESPILGEKLFF.

This clone appeared a single time. The genes are TRBV4-3 and TRBJ2-4, with 7 bases fitting TRBD2. This CDR3 is 20 amino acids long. Germline V gene sequence: CDR1 LGHNA, CDR2 YSLEER. V dropped 2 bases and J dropped 1; count of bases not matched to a gene: 17. CDR3 sequence: CASSQLPERGLIGAKNIQYF. The CDR3 DNA reads as TGCGCCAGCAGCCAACTACCGGAGCGGGGCCTAATCGGGGCCAAAAACATTCAGTACTTC.

V and J are TRBV21-1 and TRBJ2-2; the table's D call, TRBD2, was not checked against the DNA. TRBV21-1 corresponds to a pseudogene. The CDR3 runs to 13 residues. CDR3 nucleotide sequence: TGTGCCAGCAGCCACCTGGAGCCCGGGGAACTGTTTTTT. It specifies CASSHLEPGELFF.

This clone was seen a single time. The rearrangement uses TRBV19 and TRBJ2-6; 9 nucleotides match TRBD1. The CDR3 covers 17 residues. With 4 bases clipped from V and 0 bases from J, the junction kept 4 bases outside the gene matches. Germline values: CDR1 LNHDA, CDR2 SQIVND (reference sequence). The CDR3 nucleotides are TGTGCCAGTAGTAGAAACAGGGGGCTCTCTGGGGCCAACGTCCTGACTTTC. Encoded protein: CASSRNRGLSGANVLTF. Supplemented by reference TRBV19 and TRBJ2-6, the full variable domain reads DGGITQSPKYLFRKEGQNVTLSCEQNLNHDAMYWYRQDPGQGLRLIYYSQIVNDFQKGDIAEGYSVSREKKESFPLTVTSAQKNPTAFYLCASSRNRGLSGANVLTFGAGSRLTVL.

The rearrangement joins TRBV14 to TRBJ1-1, with D hard to call. Germline CDR1 is SGHDN and CDR2 is FVKESK. Trimming left V 0 bases short and J 3 bases short, with 11 bases between. CDR3 size: 15 residues. CDR3 sequence reads: CASSQDRVRHTEAFF. CDR3 nucleotide sequence: TGTGCCAGCAGCCAAGATCGGGTCCGTCACACTGAAGCTTTCTTT.

V is TRBV2 and J is TRBJ1-2; the D is unclear. This CDR3 has 15 amino acids. Per the germline V gene, CDR1 is SNHLY and CDR2 is FYNNEI. With 11 bases removed from V and 7 bases from J, the gap between germline ends came to 26 bases. In DNA form, the CDR3 reads TGTGCCCACCGCCCCAGCCTTTCCTCGGTGGGTGGCTACACCTTC. It is translated as CAHRPSLSSVGGYTF.

This clone has only one observation. The V gene is TRBV7-6, the J gene TRBJ1-4, with no clear D. The CDR3 spans 15 residues. Trimming took 5 bases from V and 3 from J, leaving 13 bases between them. Germline values: CDR1 SGHVS, CDR2 FNYEAQ. CDR3 nucleotide sequence: TGTGCCAGCAGCCTAGATAGACTCGCTAATGAAAAACTGTTTTTT. Protein sequence: CASSLDRLANEKLFF.

J is TRBJ2-3 and V is TRBV10-3, with 10 nucleotides matching TRBD1. The CDR3 runs to 19 residues. Germline V gives CDR1 ENHRY, CDR2 SYGVKD. Germline trimming cut 0 bases from V and 2 bases from J; bases unmatched to any gene: 11. The CDR3 is CAISESMTSGTGATDTQYF. As DNA, the CDR3 is TGTGCCATCAGTGAGTCAATGACTTCCGGGACAGGGGCCACAGATACGCAGTATTTT.

This rearrangement joins TRBV27 to TRBJ1-6, with D unresolved. The germline CDR1 and CDR2 sequences are MNHEY and SMNVEV (reference sequence). The ends were cut back, 2 bases at V and 0 bases at J, with 14 bases in the middle. This CDR3 comprises 18 residues. For the CDR3, the DNA is TGTGCCAGCAGTTTAGTCCGGCAGTCGCCCTCCTATAATTCACCCCTCCACTTT. Its protein product is CASSLVRQSPSYNSPLHF.

This clone was seen more than once but under ten times. The V and J genes are TRBV19 and TRBJ2-1, with TRBD1 as a possible D gene (5 bases). CDR1 is LNHDA and CDR2 is SQIVND in the germline V gene (reference sequence). The V and J ends lost 6 bases and 10 bases respectively, with 10 bases between them. The CDR3 is 11 residues long. DNA for the CDR3: TGTGCCAGTAGCCCAGGGAAGGAGCAGTTCTTC. Its translation is CASSPGKEQFF. Full variable domain (remainder filled in from reference TRBV19 and TRBJ2-1): DGGITQSPKYLFRKEGQNVTLSCEQNLNHDAMYWYRQDPGQGLRLIYYSQIVNDFQKGDIAEGYSVSREKKESFPLTVTSAQKNPTAFYLCASSPGKEQFFGPGTRLTVL.

The chain couples TRBV2 to TRBJ2-3; 9 nucleotides match TRBD2. The CDR3 has 16 residues. With 2 bases clipped from V and 0 bases from J, the junction kept 3 bases outside the gene matches. Germline loops: CDR1 SNHLY, CDR2 FYNNEI. The CDR3 reads CASSERAGGSTDTQYF. CDR3 bases: TGTGCCAGCAGTGAAAGGGCGGGGGGGAGCACAGATACGCAGTATTTT.

This clone showed up just a few times. The gene calls are TRBV13 and TRBJ1-1; the match to TRBD1 covers 7 bases. The germline V gene encodes CDR1 PRHDT and CDR2 FYEKMQ (reference sequence). This CDR3 comprises 15 residues. V shed 0 bases and J 0 bases; nucleotides not matched to a gene: 1. DNA of the CDR3: TGTGCCAGCAGCTTAGGACAGGGGATGAACACTGAAGCTTTCTTT. This translates into CASSLGQGMNTEAFF.